Shown below are 3 T cell receptor beta chains from a single sample sequenced in a study of cytomegalovirus exposure and HLA in healthy donors. Method: immunoSEQ multiplex PCR; TCRdb's copy keeps in-frame clones and lacks some. The sample shows 150,000 to 160,000 clones, around nine tenths of them seen only once. Specimen: PBMCs. The receptors were gathered from a man in his late teens or twenties in good health and CMV-seropositive.

V and J are TRBV19 and TRBJ2-3, with D perhaps matching TRBD1 (5 bases). Deletions cut 5 bases from V and 6 bases from J, with 12 bases between. The CDR3 is made up of 13 amino acids. The germline gives CDR1 LNHDA, CDR2 SQIVND (reference sequence). CDR3 coding DNA: TGTGCCAGTAGTCTCCGGACACAGGATACGCAGTATTTT. Residues: CASSLRTQDTQYF.

The chain is built from TRBV7-9 and TRBJ2-7; D not resolved. Per the germline V gene, CDR1 is SEHNR and CDR2 is FQNEAQ (reference sequence). There are 13 residues in the CDR3. The ends were cut back, 2 bases at V and 3 bases at J, with 8 bases in the middle. CDR3 in amino acids: CASSLTASYEQYF. The CDR3 DNA follows: TGTGCCAGCAGCTTAACAGCAAGCTACGAGCAGTACTTC.

This chain links TRBV30 with TRBJ1-4; D unclear. CDR1 and CDR2 (germline): GTSNPN, SVGIG (reference sequence). This CDR3 comprises 14 residues. V was pared by 4 bases and J by 0 bases, with 9 bases between. As DNA, the CDR3 is TGTGCCTGGACGTCAGTCTCAACTAATGAAAAACTGTTTTTT. Its translation: CAWTSVSTNEKLFF.